This T cell receptor (beta chain) was sequenced for a study of T-cell memory formation after mild COVID-19. Study findings and constraints: Cross-reactive memory seemingly joined, as some responding clones were found in pre-infection memory.

TCRdb reprocessed the 5' RACE reads via MiXCR and lists one record per CDR3 protein. Of around 470,000 distinct CDR3 sequences in the sample, around 18% are singletons; the top ten hold 7.5% to 10%. This clonotype was picked up a small number of times. What it binds is unknown. The germline V gene has CDR1 SGDLS and CDR2 YYNGEE. Deletions cut 0 bases from V and 6 bases from J, with 10 bases between. The CDR3 covers 14 residues. J is TRBJ2-1 and V is TRBV9, with D perhaps matching TRBD2 (6 bases). The sequenced sample consisted of PBMCs or a T cell subset sorted from them (not recorded which). The sequence derives from an adult woman who had mild COVID-19 (a few samples of this study predate the infection). Cell type and time point are not known. CDR3 in amino acids: CASSVAGVSNEQFF. The DNA of the CDR3 is TGTGCCAGCAGCGTAGCGGGGGTAAGCAATGAGCAGTTCTTC. The variable domain in full, with the rest retrieved from reference TRBV9 and TRBJ2-1, is DSGVTQTPKHLITATGQRVTLRCSPRSGDLSVYWYQQSLDQGLQFLIQYYNGEERAKGNILERFSAQQFPDLHSELNLSSLELGDSALYFCASSVAGVSNEQFFGPGTRLTVL.